The 32 T cell receptor beta chains in this list originate from one sample, sequenced in a study of identical twins. Each CDR3 protein is one row after TCRdb ran MiXCR on the 5' RACE reads. The sample lists 1.5 million to 2 million distinct CDR3 sequences; less than 35% were seen once. The sequencing input was cord blood. All receptors come from a newborn girl in good health.

V is TRBV6-6 and J is TRBJ2-7; D unclear. The germline CDR1 and CDR2 sequences are MNHNY and SVGAGI (reference sequence). V was pared by 3 bases and J by 2 bases, with 8 bases between. The CDR3 has 13 amino acids. The CDR3 reads CASSYLIAYEQYF. The DNA of the CDR3 is TGTGCCAGCAGTTATTTGATAGCCTACGAGCAGTACTTC.

This chain uses TRBV7-9 with TRBJ1-4; 7 nucleotides line up with TRBD1. Germline V gene data show CDR1 as SEHNR and CDR2 as FQNEAQ (reference sequence). This CDR3 has 16 amino acids. V shed 2 bases and J 3 bases; nucleotides not matched to a gene: 6. DNA of the CDR3: TGTGCCAGCAGCTTACCCACAGGGGAGGCTAATGAAAAACTGTTTTTT. This gives the protein CASSLPTGEANEKLFF.

The J gene is TRBJ2-2, the V gene TRBV5-5, with D perhaps TRBD2 (6 bases). Germline CDR1 is SGHKS and CDR2 is YYEKEE (reference sequence). V lost 4 bases to trimming and J lost 2 bases, with 15 bases between them. The CDR3 is 16 residues long. CDR3 in amino acids: CASSLGSGVNTGELFF. CDR3 nucleotides: TGTGCCAGCAGCCTCGGATCGGGGGTTAACACCGGGGAGCTGTTTTTT.

This clonotype was counted ten times or more. This sequence joins TRBV4-2 and TRBJ2-1; 12 bases line up with TRBD2. Germline CDR1 reads LGHNA; CDR2 reads YNFKEQ. Trimming removed 3 bases from V and 3 bases from J; junction bases left unmatched: 3. The CDR3 is made up of 16 amino acids. In DNA, the CDR3 is TGTGCCAGCAGCCAGATACTAGCGGGAGGCTACAATGAGCAGTTCTTC. It encodes CASSQILAGGYNEQFF.

The chain has TRBV12-5 and TRBJ2-1; 7 nucleotides agree with TRBD1. Germline V gene data show CDR1 as LGHNT and CDR2 as FRNRAP. The V segment lost 7 bases and the J segment 2 bases; nucleotides outside the gene matches: 11. The CDR3 is made up of 16 amino acids. The CDR3 sequence: CASAQTGKPTYNEQFF. The CDR3 nucleotides read TGTGCTAGTGCCCAGACAGGGAAACCAACCTACAATGAGCAGTTCTTC.

This chain connects TRBV3-1 to TRBJ2-3; TRBD2 matches 9 bases. The CDR3 is made up of 15 amino acids. Germline CDR1 is LGHDT and CDR2 is YNNKEL (reference sequence). Trimming took 4 bases from V and 5 from J; bases not matched to a gene: 7. CDR3 sequence: CASSPGTSRKDTQYF. For the CDR3, the DNA is TGTGCCAGCAGCCCCGGGACTAGCAGGAAAGATACGCAGTATTTT.

The chain employs TRBV25-1 and TRBJ2-3; D is unclear. Trimming stripped 4 bases from V and 1 base from J, with 12 bases between. Per the germline V gene, CDR1 is MGHDK and CDR2 is SYGVNS. CDR3 length: 15 amino acids. The CDR3 DNA sequence: TGTGCCAGCAGTGCGACCCCTCAAGGCACAGATACGCAGTATTTT. As protein: CASSATPQGTDTQYF.

V and J are TRBV7-9 and TRBJ1-2; 9 bases agree with TRBD1. CDR1 is SEHNR, CDR2 FQNEAQ, per germline (reference sequence). The ends lost 3 bases at V and 8 bases at J; junction bases unmatched: 7. This CDR3 has 14 residues. In nucleotides, the CDR3 is TGTGCCAGCAGCTTGGGGACAGGGAGGAGCGGCTACACCTTC. It specifies CASSLGTGRSGYTF. The full variable domain, in which reference TRBV7-9 and TRBJ1-2 provide the parts outside the CDR3, is DTGVSQNPRHKITKRGQNVTFRCDPISEHNRLYWYRQTLGQGPEFLTYFQNEAQLEKSRLLSDRFSAERPKGSFSTLEIQRTEQGDSAMYLCASSLGTGRSGYTFGSGTRLTVV.

The rearrangement uses TRBV12-3 or TRBV12-4 and TRBJ2-7; 11 bases match TRBD2. The CDR3 is made up of 16 amino acids. V shed 3 bases and J 3 bases; nucleotides not matched to a gene: 7. The CDR3 coding sequence is TGTGCCAGCAGTTTGTTTAGCGGGAGGGTCGTCTACGAGCAGTACTTC. Protein sequence: CASSLFSGRVVYEQYF.

The gene calls are TRBV12-3 or TRBV12-4 and TRBJ1-2, with D possibly TRBD1 on 6 matching bases. The CDR3 sequence is 14 residues long. Trimming cost V 4 bases and J 3 bases, with 12 bases left between them. CDR3: CASSSTGHDYGYTF. The CDR3 bases are TGTGCCAGCAGTTCAACAGGGCACGACTATGGCTACACCTTC.

This chain uses TRBV5-5 with TRBJ1-2; no firm D call. The CDR3 runs 15 residues. Trimming stripped 0 bases from V and 0 bases from J, with 9 bases between. CDR1 is SGHKS and CDR2 is YYEKEE in the germline V gene (reference sequence). CDR3 amino acids: CASSLGPGPNYGYTF. For the CDR3, the DNA is TGTGCCAGCAGCTTGGGTCCAGGTCCTAACTATGGCTACACCTTC.

This clonotype was counted a few times. The chain joins TRBV4-1 to TRBJ2-1; TRBD2 agrees at 13 bases. Per the germline V gene, CDR1 is MGHRA and CDR2 is YSYEKL. V lost 6 bases and J lost 10; bases outside the gene matches: 9. CDR3 length: 15 amino acids. Here the CDR3 DNA reads TGCGCCAGCAGTGTGGGACTAGCGGGGAGAGGAGAGCAGTTCTTC. It yields the protein CASSVGLAGRGEQFF.

This clonotype was counted once. One end of the junction is discordant with germline, which a read error may explain. The chain combines TRBV2 with TRBJ1-1; 7 bases align to TRBD1. Germline V CDR1 and CDR2: SNHLY, FYNNEI. This CDR3 spans 15 amino acids. Written as DNA, the CDR3 is TGTGCCGGCAGTGCCCCGGACAGGCTCAACACTGAAGCTTTCTTT. Protein sequence: CAGSAPDRLNTEAFF.

This clonotype was seen a handful of times. The chain carries TRBV4-2 and TRBJ1-5; possible D gene TRBD1, 6 bases. CDR1 and CDR2 (germline): LGHNA, YNFKEQ. The CDR3 totals 15 residues. V lost 4 bases, J lost 2 bases, and 12 bases lay in between. The CDR3 nucleotides read TGTGCCAGCAGCCCTTCCGAGGGGGGCAATCAGCCCCAGCATTTT. This gives the protein CASSPSEGGNQPQHF.

The genes are TRBV20-1 and TRBJ1-2, with D possibly being TRBD1 (5 bases). CDR3 length equals 14 residues. Trimming took off 5 bases at V and 3 bases at J, with 16 bases between the two ends. Germline loops: CDR1 DFQATT, CDR2 SNEGSKA (reference sequence). The DNA for the CDR3 is TGCAGTGCTGGAAAAGCCACAGGTGACTATGGCTACACCTTC. This codes for CSAGKATGDYGYTF.

V is TRBV20-1 and J is TRBJ2-1; 13 bases align to TRBD2. With V trimmed by 1 base and J by 2 bases, 11 bases remained unmatched. The CDR3 consists of 19 residues. CDR1 and CDR2 from the germline V gene are DFQATT and SNEGSKA (reference sequence). The CDR3 here is CSARVVTSGGAIPYNEQFF. The CDR3, as DNA: TGCAGTGCTAGAGTTGTCACTAGCGGGGGGGCCATCCCCTACAATGAGCAGTTCTTC.

This clonotype was seen only once. This may be a read error, as it is one base from a much larger clone. V and J are TRBV12-3 or TRBV12-4 and TRBJ2-7; no clear D. The CDR3 is made up of 14 amino acids. The CDR3 sequence: CTSSYRLVSYEQYF. Here the CDR3 DNA reads TGTACCAGCAGCTACCGGCTAGTAAGCTACGAGCAGTACTTC.

This clonotype has more than one count but fewer than ten. The gene calls are TRBV20-1 and TRBJ1-1; D is ambiguous. The V end was cut by 7 bases, the J end by 3 bases, with 9 bases between. The germline CDR1 and CDR2 sequences are DFQATT and SNEGSKA (reference sequence). CDR3 length: 11 residues. CDR3 coding DNA: TGCAGTGGTGTAGCGTACACTGAAGCTTTCTTT. It is translated as CSGVAYTEAFF.

A note on this clonotype: A much larger clone differs by one base, so this may be a read error. The rearrangement joins TRBV4-2 to TRBJ1-6, with D uncertain. This CDR3 spans 15 amino acids. CDR1 LGHNA and CDR2 YNFKEQ come from the germline V gene. In nucleotides, the CDR3 is TGTACCAGCAGCCAAGAAGGAACCTATAATTCACCCCTCCACTTT. Protein: CTSSQEGTYNSPLHF.

This clonotype showed up many times. The V gene is TRBV5-1, the J gene TRBJ2-4; D possibly corresponds to TRBD2 (5 bases). Trimming cost V 0 bases and J 2 bases, with 9 bases left between them. CDR1 is SGHRS and CDR2 is YFSETQ in the germline V gene. CDR3 length equals 15 residues. CDR3 nucleotides: TGCGCCAGCAGCTTGGCACTAGAAACCAAAAACATTCAGTACTTC. Encoded protein: CASSLALETKNIQYF.

This rearrangement joins TRBV20-1 to TRBJ1-5; possibly TRBD1 for D (6 bases). CDR3 length equals 15 residues. Per the germline V gene, CDR1 is DFQATT and CDR2 is SNEGSKA (reference sequence). V shed 6 bases and J shed 4 bases, with 19 bases lying between them. The CDR3 nucleotides are TGCAGTGCCCGGGGGGCGGGACGGATAAATCAGCCCCAGCATTTT. This gives the protein CSARGAGRINQPQHF.

The chain employs TRBV5-6 and TRBJ2-5; 8 bases align to TRBD1. The V gene end was trimmed by 4 bases and the J gene end by 11 bases; junction bases not matched to a gene: 13. CDR3 length: 14 residues. The germline CDR1 and CDR2 sequences are SGHDT and YYEEEE. CDR3 protein: CASSRTGTSYGQYF. The CDR3 DNA reads TGTGCCAGCAGCAGGACAGGGACGTCCTACGGGCAGTACTTC.

The chain uses TRBV29-1 and TRBJ2-7, with D possibly being TRBD2 (6 bases). The CDR3 is 13 amino acids. V was shortened by 4 bases and J by 0 bases, with 10 bases between the two germline ends. The V gene's germline CDR1 is SQVTM and CDR2 ANQGSEA. This CDR3 reads CSVASAPSYEQYF. The CDR3 nucleotides read TGCAGCGTTGCTAGCGCCCCCTCCTACGAGCAGTACTTC.

This clonotype came up a few times. The V call is TRBV18, the J call TRBJ1-1; no firm D call. Trimming removed 6 bases from V and 0 bases from J, with 8 bases in between. This CDR3 has 13 residues. The germline gives CDR1 KGHSH, CDR2 LQKENI. Here the CDR3 DNA reads TGTGCCAGCTCCGACACACTGAACACTGAAGCTTTCTTT. Its protein is CASSDTLNTEAFF.

This clonotype was seen once. The chain combines TRBV24-1 with TRBJ1-2; D remains ambiguous. Germline V gene lookup returns CDR1 KGHDR and CDR2 SFDVKD. CDR3 length: 13 residues. V lost 1 base, J lost 6 bases, and 8 bases lay in between. CDR3 loop: CATSDLRNHGYTF. Here the CDR3 DNA reads TGTGCCACCAGTGATTTACGGAACCATGGCTACACCTTC.

This clonotype was seen more than once but under ten times. This chain uses TRBV18 with TRBJ2-1; tentatively, D is TRBD1 (5 bases). The germline CDR1 and CDR2 sequences are KGHSH and LQKENI. V lost 1 base, J lost 0 bases, and 10 bases lay in between. The CDR3 totals 16 residues. The CDR3 spells CASSPLDSSSYNEQFF. As DNA, the CDR3 is TGTGCCAGCTCACCACTCGACAGTAGCTCCTACAATGAGCAGTTCTTC.

The V call is TRBV12-3 or TRBV12-4, the J call TRBJ2-4; 7 nucleotides agree with TRBD2. The end of the DNA aligns better with TRBJ2-7, so the J call may be wrong. This CDR3 has 15 residues. CDR3 residues: CASSFRPGGNYEQYF. CDR3 nucleotide sequence: TGTGCCAGCAGTTTTAGACCGGGAGGTAACTACGAGCAGTACTTC.

Details on this clonotype: A much bigger clone sits one base away, suggesting this may be a read error. The rearrangement joins TRBV10-3 to TRBJ2-5, with a weak D call TRBD1 (6 bases). Germline V lookup: CDR1 ENHRY, CDR2 SYGVKD. This CDR3 has 14 residues. V lost 2 bases, J lost 11 bases, and 18 bases lay in between. The CDR3 DNA sequence: TGTGCCATCAGTGAGAGGGACATCCGCTACGGGCAGTACTTC. Protein: CAISERDIRYGQYF.

This clonotype was seen more than once but under ten times. CDR3 loop: CASRHDPTYEQYF. The DNA for the CDR3 is TGTGCCAGCAGGCACGACCCGACCTACGAGCAGTACTTC. The V gene is TRBV28, the J gene TRBJ2-7, with no clear D. Germline-derived CDR1 and CDR2 are MDHEN and SYDVKM. The CDR3 consists of 13 residues. The V gene lost 6 bases and the J gene lost 2 bases, with 11 bases spanning the gap.

The chain links TRBV20-1 to TRBJ2-3, with D hard to call. The germline V gene has CDR1 DFQATT and CDR2 SNEGSKA (reference sequence). The CDR3 runs 10 residues. Between the trimmed V and J ends, which lost 5 bases and 7 bases, there was a span of 7 bases. The CDR3 nucleotides read TGCAGTGCTGGAACTAATACGCAGTATTTT. Its translation is CSAGTNTQYF.

The chain couples TRBV2 to TRBJ1-5; 7 bases fit TRBD1. In germline, CDR1 is SNHLY, CDR2 FYNNEI. This CDR3 contains 15 residues. Trimming took 8 bases from V and 0 from J; bases not matched to a gene: 7. The DNA of the CDR3 is TGTGCCAGCCAGCCCGGGACAGCTAGCAATCAGCCCCAGCATTTT. Its translation is CASQPGTASNQPQHF.

CDR3 protein: CASSSSSGITPYEQYF. CDR3 nucleotides: TGTGCCAGCAGCTCCTCTAGCGGGATAACCCCCTACGAGCAGTACTTC. The chain recombines TRBV7-9 with TRBJ2-7; 9 positions match TRBD2. J lost 2 bases, V lost 4 bases, and 9 bases had no gene match. The CDR3 has 16 residues. Germline-derived CDR1 and CDR2 are SEHNR and FQNEAQ (reference sequence).